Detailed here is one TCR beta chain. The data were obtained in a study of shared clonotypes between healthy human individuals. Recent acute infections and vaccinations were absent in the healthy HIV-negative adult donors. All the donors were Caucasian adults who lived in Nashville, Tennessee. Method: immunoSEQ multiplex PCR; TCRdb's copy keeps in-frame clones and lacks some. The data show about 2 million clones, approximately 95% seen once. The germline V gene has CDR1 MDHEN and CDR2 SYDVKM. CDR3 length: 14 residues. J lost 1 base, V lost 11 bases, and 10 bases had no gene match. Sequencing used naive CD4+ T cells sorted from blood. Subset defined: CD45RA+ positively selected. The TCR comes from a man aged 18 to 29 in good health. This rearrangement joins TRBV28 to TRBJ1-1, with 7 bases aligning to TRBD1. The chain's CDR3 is CASRRGPANTEAFF. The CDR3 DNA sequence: TGTGCCTCCAGGAGGGGGCCTGCGAACACTGAAGCTTTCTTT.